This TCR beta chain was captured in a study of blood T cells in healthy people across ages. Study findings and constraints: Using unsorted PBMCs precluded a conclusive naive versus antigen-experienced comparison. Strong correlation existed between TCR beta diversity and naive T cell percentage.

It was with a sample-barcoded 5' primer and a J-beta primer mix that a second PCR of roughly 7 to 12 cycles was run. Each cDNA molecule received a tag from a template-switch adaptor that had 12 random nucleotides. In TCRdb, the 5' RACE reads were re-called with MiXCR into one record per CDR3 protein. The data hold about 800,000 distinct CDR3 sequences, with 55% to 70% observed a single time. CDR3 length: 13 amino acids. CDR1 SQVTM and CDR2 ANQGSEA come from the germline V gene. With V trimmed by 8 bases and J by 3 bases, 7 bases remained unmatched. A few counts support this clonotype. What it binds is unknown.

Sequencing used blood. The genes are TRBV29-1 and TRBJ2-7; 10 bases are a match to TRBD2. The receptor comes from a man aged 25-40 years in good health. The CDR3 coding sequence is TGCAGCACCCGGAGCGGGAGGGACTACGAGCAGTACTTC. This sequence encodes CSTRSGRDYEQYF.